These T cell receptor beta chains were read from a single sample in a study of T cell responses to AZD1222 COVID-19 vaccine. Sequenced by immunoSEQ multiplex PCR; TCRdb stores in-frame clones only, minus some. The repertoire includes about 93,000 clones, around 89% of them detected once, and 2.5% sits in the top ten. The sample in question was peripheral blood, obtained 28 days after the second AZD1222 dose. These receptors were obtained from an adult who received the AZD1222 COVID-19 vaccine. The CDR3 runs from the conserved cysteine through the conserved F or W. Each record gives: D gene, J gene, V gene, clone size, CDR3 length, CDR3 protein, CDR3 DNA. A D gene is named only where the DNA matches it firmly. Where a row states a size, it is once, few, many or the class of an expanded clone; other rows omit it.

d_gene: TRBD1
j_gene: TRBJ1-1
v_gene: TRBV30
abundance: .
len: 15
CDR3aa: CAWSVSRTGGSEAFF
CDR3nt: TGTGCCTGGAGTGTGTCCAGGACAGGAGGTTCTGAAGCTTTCTTT

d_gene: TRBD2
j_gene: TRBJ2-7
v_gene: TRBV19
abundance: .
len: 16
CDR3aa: CATKDPSGRNGDEQYF
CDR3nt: TGTGCCACCAAGGATCCTAGCGGGAGAAATGGGGACGAGCAGTACTTC

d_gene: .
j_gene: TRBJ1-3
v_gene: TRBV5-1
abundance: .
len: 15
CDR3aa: CASSLGPGLGNTIYF
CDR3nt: TGCGCCAGCAGCTTGGGCCCAGGGCTAGGAAACACCATATATTTT

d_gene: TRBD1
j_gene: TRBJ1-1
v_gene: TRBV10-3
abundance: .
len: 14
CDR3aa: CAITGTGKNTEAFF
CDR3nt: TGTGCCATAACCGGGACAGGGAAGAACACTGAAGCTTTCTTT

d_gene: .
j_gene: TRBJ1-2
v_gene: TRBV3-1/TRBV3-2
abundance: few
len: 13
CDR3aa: CASSQDWDYGYTF
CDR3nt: TGTGCCAGCAGCCAAGACTGGGACTATGGCTACACCTTC

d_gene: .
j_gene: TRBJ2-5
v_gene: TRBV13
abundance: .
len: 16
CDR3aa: CASSPLTQPGLETQYF
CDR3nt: TGTGCCAGCAGCCCTTTAACCCAGCCAGGGTTGGAGACCCAGTACTTC

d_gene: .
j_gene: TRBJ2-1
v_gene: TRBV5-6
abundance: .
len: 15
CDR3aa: CASSHDLRLDNEQFF
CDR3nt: TGTGCCAGCAGCCACGACTTGCGTCTCGACAATGAGCAGTTCTTC

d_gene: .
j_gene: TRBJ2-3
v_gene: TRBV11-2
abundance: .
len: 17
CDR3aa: CASSQVRRVLSTDTQYF
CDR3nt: TGTGCCAGCAGTCAAGTGAGGCGTGTTCTTAGCACAGATACGCAGTATTTT

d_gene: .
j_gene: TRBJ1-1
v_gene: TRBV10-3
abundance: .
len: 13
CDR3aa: CAISESTEREAFF
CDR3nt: TGTGCCATCAGTGAGTCCACAGAACGTGAAGCTTTCTTT

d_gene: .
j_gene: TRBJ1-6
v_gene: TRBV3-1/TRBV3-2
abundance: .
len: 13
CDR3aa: CASSQGKPSPLHF
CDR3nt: TGTGCCAGCAGCCAAGGGAAGCCTTCACCCCTCCACTTT

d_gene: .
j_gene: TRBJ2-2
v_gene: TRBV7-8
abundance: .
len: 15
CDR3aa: CASSPEAKATGELFF
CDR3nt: TGTGCCAGCAGCCCAGAGGCTAAGGCCACCGGGGAGCTGTTTTTT

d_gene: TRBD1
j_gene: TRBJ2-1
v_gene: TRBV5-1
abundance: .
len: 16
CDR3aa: CASSSLDRGHYNEQFF
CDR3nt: TGCGCCAGCAGCAGTTTGGACAGGGGGCACTACAATGAGCAGTTCTTC

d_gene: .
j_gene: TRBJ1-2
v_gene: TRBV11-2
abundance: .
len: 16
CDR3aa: CASSLAGTAANYGYTF
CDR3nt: TGTGCCAGCAGCTTAGCGGGGACGGCCGCTAACTATGGCTACACCTTC

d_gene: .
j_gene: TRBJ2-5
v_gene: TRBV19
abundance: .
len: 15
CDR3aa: CASSTTLGPQETQYF
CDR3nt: TGTGCCAGTAGTACAACCTTAGGGCCCCAAGAGACCCAGTACTTC

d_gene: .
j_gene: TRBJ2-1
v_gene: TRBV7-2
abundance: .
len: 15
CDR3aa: CASSLQVGGPSEQFF
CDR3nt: TGTGCCAGCAGCTTACAAGTGGGGGGGCCAAGTGAGCAGTTCTTC

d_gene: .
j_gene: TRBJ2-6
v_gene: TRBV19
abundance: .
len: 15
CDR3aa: CASSPRTSGANVLTF
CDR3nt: TGTGCCAGTAGTCCACGGACCTCTGGGGCCAACGTCCTGACTTTC

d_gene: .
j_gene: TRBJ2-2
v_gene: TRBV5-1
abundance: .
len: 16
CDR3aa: CASSLAGTMNTGELFF
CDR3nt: TGCGCCAGCAGCTTGGCCGGGACAATGAACACCGGGGAGCTGTTTTTT

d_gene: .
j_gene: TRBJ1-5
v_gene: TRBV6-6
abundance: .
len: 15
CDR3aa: CASSTSGTGNQPQHF
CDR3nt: TGTGCCAGCAGTACGTCCGGGACGGGCAATCAGCCCCAGCATTTT

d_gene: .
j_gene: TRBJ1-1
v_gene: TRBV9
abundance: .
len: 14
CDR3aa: CASDGGRQVSEKSF
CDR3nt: TGTGCCAGTGATGGAGGCAGGCAGGTCTCGGAGAAAAGCTTT

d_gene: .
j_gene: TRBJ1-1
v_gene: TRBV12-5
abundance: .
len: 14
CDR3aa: CASGPFRGNTEAFF
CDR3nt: TGTGCTAGTGGGCCGTTCAGGGGGAACACTGAAGCTTTCTTT

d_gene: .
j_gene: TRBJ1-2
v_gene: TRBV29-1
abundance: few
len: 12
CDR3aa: CSGESPSYGYTF
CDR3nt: TGCAGCGGAGAGAGTCCAAGCTATGGCTACACCTTC

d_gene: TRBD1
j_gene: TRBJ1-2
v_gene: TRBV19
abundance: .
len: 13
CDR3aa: CASSLDRAGGYTF
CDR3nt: TGTGCCAGTAGTCTTGACAGGGCGGGTGGCTACACCTTC

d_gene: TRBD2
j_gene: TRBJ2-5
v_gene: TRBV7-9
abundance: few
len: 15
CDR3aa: CASSLGASGQETQYF
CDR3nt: TGTGCCAGCAGCTTAGGGGCTAGCGGACAAGAGACCCAGTACTTC

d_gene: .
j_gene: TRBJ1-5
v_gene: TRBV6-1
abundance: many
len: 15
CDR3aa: CASSERVEGNQPQHF
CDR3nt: TGTGCCAGCAGTGAAAGGGTGGAGGGCAATCAGCCCCAGCATTTT

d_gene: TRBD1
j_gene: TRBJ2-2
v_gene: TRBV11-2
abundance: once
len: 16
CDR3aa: CASVRGTGDHTGELFF
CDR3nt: TGTGCCAGCGTACGTGGGACAGGTGATCACACCGGGGAGCTGTTTTTT

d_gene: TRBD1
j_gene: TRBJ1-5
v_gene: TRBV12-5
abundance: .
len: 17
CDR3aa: CASGLYWDRGRNQPQHF
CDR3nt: TGTGCTAGTGGTTTGTATTGGGACAGGGGACGCAATCAGCCCCAGCATTTT

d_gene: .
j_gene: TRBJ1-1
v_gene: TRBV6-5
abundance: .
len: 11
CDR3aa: CAGRENTEAFF
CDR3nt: TGTGCCGGTAGGGAGAACACTGAAGCTTTCTTT

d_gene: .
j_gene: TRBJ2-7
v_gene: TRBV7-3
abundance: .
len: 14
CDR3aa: CASSPNPGPGEQYF
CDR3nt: TGTGCCAGCAGCCCCAATCCCGGGCCCGGCGAGCAGTACTTC

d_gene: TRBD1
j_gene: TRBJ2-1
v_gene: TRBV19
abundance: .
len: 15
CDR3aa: CASSPQTGVVDEQFF
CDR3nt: TGTGCCAGTTCCCCCCAGACAGGGGTGGTCGATGAGCAGTTCTTC

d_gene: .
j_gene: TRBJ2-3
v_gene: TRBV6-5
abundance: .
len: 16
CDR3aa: CASSYQASRLGDTQYF
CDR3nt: TGTGCCAGCAGTTACCAGGCTAGCAGGTTGGGAGATACGCAGTATTTT

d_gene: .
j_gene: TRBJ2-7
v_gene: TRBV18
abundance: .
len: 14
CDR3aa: CASSPPGTVGRQYF
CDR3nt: TGTGCCAGCTCACCACCGGGTACAGTCGGCAGGCAGTACTTC

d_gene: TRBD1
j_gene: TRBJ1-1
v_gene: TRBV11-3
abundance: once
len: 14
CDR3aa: CASSLTGGSTEAFF
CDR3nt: TGTGCCAGCAGCTTGACAGGGGGGAGCACTGAAGCTTTCTTT

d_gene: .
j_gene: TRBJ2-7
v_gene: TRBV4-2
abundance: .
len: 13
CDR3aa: CASSQAHRYEQYF
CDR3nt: TGTGCCAGCAGCCAAGCTCACCGTTACGAGCAGTACTTC

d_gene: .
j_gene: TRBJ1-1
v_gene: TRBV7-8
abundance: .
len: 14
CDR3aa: CASSFQDLVTEAFF
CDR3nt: TGTGCCAGCAGCTTTCAGGACCTGGTCACTGAAGCTTTCTTT

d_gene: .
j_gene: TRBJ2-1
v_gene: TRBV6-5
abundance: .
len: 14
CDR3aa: CAIAAGRAINEQFF
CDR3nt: TGTGCCATCGCCGCTGGCAGGGCCATCAATGAGCAGTTCTTC

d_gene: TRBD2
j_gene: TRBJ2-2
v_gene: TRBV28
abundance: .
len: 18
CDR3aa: CASTTSVIYGGVGGELFF
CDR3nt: TGTGCCAGCACGACTAGCGTCATCTACGGGGGAGTGGGCGGGGAGCTGTTTTTT

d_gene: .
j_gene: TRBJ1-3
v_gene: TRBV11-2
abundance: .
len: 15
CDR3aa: CASSFGDVRGNTIYF
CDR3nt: TGTGCCAGCAGCTTTGGGGACGTCCGAGGAAACACCATATATTTT

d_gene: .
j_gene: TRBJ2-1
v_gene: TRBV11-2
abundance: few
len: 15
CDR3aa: CASSGDRSSYNEQFF
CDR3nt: TGTGCCAGCAGCGGAGACAGGAGCTCCTACAATGAGCAGTTCTTC

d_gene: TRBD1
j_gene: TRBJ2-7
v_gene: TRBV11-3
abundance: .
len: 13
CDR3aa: CASSLGQGREQYF
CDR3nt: TGTGCCAGCAGCTTGGGACAGGGGCGCGAGCAGTACTTC

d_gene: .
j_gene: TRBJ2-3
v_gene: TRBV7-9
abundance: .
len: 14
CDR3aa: CASPEGTGTDTQYF
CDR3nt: TGTGCCAGCCCCGAAGGCACGGGCACAGATACGCAGTATTTT

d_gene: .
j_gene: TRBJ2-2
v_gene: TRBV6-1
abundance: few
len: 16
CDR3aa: CASSELQATRTGELFF
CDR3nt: TGTGCCAGCAGTGAGTTACAGGCGACTAGGACCGGGGAGCTGTTTTTT

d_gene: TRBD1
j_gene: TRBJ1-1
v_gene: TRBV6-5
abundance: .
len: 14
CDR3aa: CASSRQGLNTEAFF
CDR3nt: TGTGCCAGCAGTCGACAGGGACTGAACACTGAAGCTTTCTTT

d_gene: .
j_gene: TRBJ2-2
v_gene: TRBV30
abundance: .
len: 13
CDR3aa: CAYTDTNTGELFF
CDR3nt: TGTGCCTACACGGACACGAACACCGGGGAGCTGTTTTTT

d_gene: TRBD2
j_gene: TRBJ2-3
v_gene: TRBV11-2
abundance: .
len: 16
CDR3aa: CASSRGGPQGTDTQYF
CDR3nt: TGTGCCAGCAGCCGCGGGGGGCCCCAGGGGACAGATACGCAGTATTTT

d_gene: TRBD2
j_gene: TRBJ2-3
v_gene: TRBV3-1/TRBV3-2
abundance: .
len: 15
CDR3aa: CASSRAGDTADTQYF
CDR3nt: TGTGCCAGCAGCCGGGCGGGAGACACCGCAGATACGCAGTATTTT

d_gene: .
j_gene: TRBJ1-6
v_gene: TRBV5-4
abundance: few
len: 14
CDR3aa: CASSWESGESPLHF
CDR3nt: TGTGCCAGCAGCTGGGAATCAGGGGAGTCACCCCTCCACTTT

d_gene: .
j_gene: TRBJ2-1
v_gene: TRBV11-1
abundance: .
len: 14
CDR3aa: CASSYSVTYNEQFF
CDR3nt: TGTGCCAGCAGTTATAGCGTGACCTACAATGAGCAGTTCTTC

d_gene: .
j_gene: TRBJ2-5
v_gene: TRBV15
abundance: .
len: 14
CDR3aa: CATSLSQHTETQYF
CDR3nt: TGTGCCACCAGCCTTTCCCAACACACAGAGACCCAGTACTTC

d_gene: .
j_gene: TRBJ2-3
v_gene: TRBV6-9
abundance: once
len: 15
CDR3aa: CASSCRGVSQSAQYF
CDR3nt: TGTGCCAGCAGTTGCAGGGGTGTCTCCCAGTCGGCGCAGTATTTT

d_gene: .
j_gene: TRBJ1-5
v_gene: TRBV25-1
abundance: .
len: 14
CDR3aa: CASSGGRGNQPQHF
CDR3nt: TGTGCCAGCAGTGGAGGACGGGGAAATCAGCCCCAGCATTTT

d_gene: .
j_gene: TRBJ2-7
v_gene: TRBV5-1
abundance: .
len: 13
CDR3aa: CASSLDIIGEQYF
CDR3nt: TGCGCCAGCAGCTTGGATATCATCGGCGAGCAGTACTTC